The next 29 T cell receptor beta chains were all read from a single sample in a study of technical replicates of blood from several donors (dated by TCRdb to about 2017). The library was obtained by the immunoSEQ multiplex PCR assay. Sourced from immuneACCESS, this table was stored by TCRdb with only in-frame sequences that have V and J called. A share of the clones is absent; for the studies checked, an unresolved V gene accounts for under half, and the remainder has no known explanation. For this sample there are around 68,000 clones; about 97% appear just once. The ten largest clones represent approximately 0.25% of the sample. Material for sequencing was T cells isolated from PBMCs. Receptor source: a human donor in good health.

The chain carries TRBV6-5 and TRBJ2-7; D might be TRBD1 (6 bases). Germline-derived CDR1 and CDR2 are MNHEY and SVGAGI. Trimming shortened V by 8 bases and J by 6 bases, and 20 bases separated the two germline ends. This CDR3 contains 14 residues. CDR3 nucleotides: TGTGCCAGCTCCCCCAATAGACAGGTCGGCGAGCAGTACTTC. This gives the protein CASSPNRQVGEQYF.

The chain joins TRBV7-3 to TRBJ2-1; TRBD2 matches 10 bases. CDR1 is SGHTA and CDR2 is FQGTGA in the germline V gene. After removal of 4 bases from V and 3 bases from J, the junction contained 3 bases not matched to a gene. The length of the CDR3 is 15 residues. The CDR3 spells CASSSSGSYYNEQFF. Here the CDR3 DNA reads TGTGCCAGCAGCTCTAGCGGGAGCTACTACAATGAGCAGTTCTTC.

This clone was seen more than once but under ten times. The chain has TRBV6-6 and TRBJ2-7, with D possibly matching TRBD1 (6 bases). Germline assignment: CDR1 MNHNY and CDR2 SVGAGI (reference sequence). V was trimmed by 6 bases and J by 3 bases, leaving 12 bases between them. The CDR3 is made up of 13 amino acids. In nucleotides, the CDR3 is TGTGCCAGCAGAGGAGGACAGAACTACGAGCAGTACTTC. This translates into CASRGGQNYEQYF.

The DNA for the CDR3 is TGTGCCAGTAGAGATAGCGACGGACTATTCTACGAGCAGTACTTC. Its translation: CASRDSDGLFYEQYF. The chain carries TRBV19 and TRBJ2-7, with a tentative D call TRBD2 (6 bases). V was pared by 6 bases and J by 3 bases, with 18 bases between. This CDR3 region has 15 residues. Germline values: CDR1 LNHDA, CDR2 SQIVND (reference sequence).

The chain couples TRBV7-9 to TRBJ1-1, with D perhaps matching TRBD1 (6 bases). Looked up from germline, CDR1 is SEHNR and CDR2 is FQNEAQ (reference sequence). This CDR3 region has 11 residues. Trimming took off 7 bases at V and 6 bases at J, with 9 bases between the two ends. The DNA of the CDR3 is TGTGCCAGCACAGGGGTGGCTGAAGCTTTCTTT. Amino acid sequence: CASTGVAEAFF. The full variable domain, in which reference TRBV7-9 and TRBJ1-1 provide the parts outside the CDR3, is DTGVSQNPRHKITKRGQNVTFRCDPISEHNRLYWYRQTLGQGPEFLTYFQNEAQLEKSRLLSDRFSAERPKGSFSTLEIQRTEQGDSAMYLCASTGVAEAFFGQGTRLTVV.

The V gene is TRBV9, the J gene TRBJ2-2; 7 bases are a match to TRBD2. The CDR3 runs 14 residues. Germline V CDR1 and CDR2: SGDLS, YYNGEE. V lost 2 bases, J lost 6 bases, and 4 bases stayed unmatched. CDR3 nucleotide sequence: TGTGCCAGCAGCGTCTGGGACTATCCCGGGGAGCTGTTTTTT. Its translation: CASSVWDYPGELFF.

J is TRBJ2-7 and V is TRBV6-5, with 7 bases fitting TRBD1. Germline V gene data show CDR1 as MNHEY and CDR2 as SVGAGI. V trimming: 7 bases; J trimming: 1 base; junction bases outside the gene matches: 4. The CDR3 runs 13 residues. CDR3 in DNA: TGTGCCAGCACCCGACAGGGTTCCTACGAGCAGTACTTC. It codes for CASTRQGSYEQYF.

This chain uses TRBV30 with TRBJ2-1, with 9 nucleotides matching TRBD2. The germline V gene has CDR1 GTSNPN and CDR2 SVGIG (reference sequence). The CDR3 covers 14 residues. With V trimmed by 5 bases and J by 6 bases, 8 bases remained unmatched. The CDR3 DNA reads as TGTGCCTGGGAATCCGGGACTAGCAGCAATGAGCAGTTCTTC. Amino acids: CAWESGTSSNEQFF.

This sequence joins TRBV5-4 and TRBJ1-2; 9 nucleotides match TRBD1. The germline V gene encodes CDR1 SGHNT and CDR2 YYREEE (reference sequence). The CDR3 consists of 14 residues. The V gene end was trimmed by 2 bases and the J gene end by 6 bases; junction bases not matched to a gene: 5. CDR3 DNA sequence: TGTGCCAGCAGCTTCCCAACAGGGGGCCATGGCTACACCTTC. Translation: CASSFPTGGHGYTF. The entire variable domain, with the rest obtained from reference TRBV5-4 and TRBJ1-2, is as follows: ETGVTQSPTHLIKTRGQQVTLRCSSQSGHNTVSWYQQALGQGPQFIFQYYREEENGRGNFPPRFSGLQFPNYSSELNVNALELDDSALYLCASSFPTGGHGYTFGSGTRLTVV.

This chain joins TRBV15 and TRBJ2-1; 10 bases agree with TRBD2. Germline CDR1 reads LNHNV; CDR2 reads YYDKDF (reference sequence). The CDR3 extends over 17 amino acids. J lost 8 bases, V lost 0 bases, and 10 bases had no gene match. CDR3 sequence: CATSRDLSKREGHEQFF. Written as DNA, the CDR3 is TGTGCCACCAGCAGAGATCTTTCGAAGCGGGAGGGCCATGAGCAGTTCTTC.

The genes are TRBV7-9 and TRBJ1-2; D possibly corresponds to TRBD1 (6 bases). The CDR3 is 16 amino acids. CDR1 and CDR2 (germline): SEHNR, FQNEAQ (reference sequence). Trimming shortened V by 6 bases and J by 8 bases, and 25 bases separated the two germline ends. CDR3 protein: CASRTLQGYHASGYTF. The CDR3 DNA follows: TGTGCCAGCAGGACGTTACAGGGATACCATGCGTCGGGCTACACCTTC. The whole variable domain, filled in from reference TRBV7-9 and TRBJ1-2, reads DTGVSQNPRHKITKRGQNVTFRCDPISEHNRLYWYRQTLGQGPEFLTYFQNEAQLEKSRLLSDRFSAERPKGSFSTLEIQRTEQGDSAMYLCASRTLQGYHASGYTFGSGTRLTVV.

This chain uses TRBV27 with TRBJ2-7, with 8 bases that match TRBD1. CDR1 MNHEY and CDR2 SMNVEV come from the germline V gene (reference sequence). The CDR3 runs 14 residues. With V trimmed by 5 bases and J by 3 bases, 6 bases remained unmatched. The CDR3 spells CASSPLTGDYEQYF. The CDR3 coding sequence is TGTGCCAGCAGTCCACTGACAGGGGACTACGAGCAGTACTTC.

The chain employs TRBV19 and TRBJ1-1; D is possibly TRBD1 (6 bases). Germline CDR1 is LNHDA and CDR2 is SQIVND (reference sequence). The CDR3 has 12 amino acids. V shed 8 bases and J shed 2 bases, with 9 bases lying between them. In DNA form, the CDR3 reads TGTGCCAGTCGGACAGAAAACACTGAAGCTTTCTTT. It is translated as CASRTENTEAFF.

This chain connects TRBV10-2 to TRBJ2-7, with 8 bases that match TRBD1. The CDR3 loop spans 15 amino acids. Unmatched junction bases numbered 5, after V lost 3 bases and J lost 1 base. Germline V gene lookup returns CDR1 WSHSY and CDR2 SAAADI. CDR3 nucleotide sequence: TGCGCCAGCAGTGAAGCCAGGGGGCCGTCCTACGAGCAGTACTTC. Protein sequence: CASSEARGPSYEQYF.

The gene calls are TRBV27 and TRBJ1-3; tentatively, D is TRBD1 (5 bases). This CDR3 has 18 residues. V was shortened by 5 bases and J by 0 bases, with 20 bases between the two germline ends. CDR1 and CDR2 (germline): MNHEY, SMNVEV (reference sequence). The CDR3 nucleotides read TGTGCCAGCAGTCCAGCCTGGGGGGGGAAGATCTCTGGAAACACCATATATTTT. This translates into CASSPAWGGKISGNTIYF.

CDR3 sequence: CASSLYTGVSSEQYF. For the CDR3, the DNA is TGTGCCAGCAGTTTATATACGGGAGTGTCATCCGAGCAGTACTTC. The chain couples TRBV28 to TRBJ2-7; D is possibly TRBD2 (6 bases). The CDR3 is 15 residues long. Trimming removed 1 base at V and 6 bases at J, with 16 bases between. Germline CDR1 and CDR2: MDHEN and SYDVKM. The variable domain in full, completed from reference TRBV28 and TRBJ2-7, reads DVKVTQSSRYLVKRTGEKVFLECVQDMDHENMFWYRQDPGLGLRLIYFSYDVKMKEKGDIPEGYSVSREKKERFSLILESASTNQTSMYLCASSLYTGVSSEQYFGPGTRLTVT.

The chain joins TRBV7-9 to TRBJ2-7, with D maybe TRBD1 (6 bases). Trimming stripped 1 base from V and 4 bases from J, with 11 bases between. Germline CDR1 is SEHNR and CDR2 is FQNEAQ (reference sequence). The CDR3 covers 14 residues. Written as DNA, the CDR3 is TGTGCCAGCAGCTTAGTACAGGGCGGTTACGAGCAGTACTTC. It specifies CASSLVQGGYEQYF.

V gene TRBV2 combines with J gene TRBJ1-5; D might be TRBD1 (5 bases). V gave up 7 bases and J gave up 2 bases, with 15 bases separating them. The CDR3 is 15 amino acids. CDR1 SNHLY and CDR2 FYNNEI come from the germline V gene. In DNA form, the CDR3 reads TGTGCCAGCACCAGGGCCTGGGAAGGCAATCAGCCCCAGCATTTT. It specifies CASTRAWEGNQPQHF.

The CDR3 is CASSDNNRGDYGYTF. DNA of the CDR3: TGTGCCAGTTCCGATAATAACAGGGGAGACTATGGCTACACCTTC. The rearrangement joins TRBV19 to TRBJ1-2, with TRBD1 identical over 7 bases. Looked up from germline, CDR1 is LNHDA and CDR2 is SQIVND (reference sequence). The CDR3 contains 15 residues. Losses at the gene ends were 8 bases for V and 3 bases for J; bases not matched to a gene: 12.

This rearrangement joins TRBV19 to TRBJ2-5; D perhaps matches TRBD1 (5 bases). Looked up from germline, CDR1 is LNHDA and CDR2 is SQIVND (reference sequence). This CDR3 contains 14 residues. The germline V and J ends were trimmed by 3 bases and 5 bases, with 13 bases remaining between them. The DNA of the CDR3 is TGTGCCAGTAGTATTCGGCAGGGTTATGAGACCCAGTACTTC. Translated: CASSIRQGYETQYF.

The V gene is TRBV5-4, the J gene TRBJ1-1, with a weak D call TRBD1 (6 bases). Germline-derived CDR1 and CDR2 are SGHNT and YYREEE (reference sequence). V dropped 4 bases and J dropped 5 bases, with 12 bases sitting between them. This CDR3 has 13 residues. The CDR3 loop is CASSGRGETEAFF. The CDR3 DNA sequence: TGTGCCAGCAGCGGCAGGGGAGAGACTGAAGCTTTCTTT. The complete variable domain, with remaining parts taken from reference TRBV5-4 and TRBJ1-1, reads ETGVTQSPTHLIKTRGQQVTLRCSSQSGHNTVSWYQQALGQGPQFIFQYYREEENGRGNFPPRFSGLQFPNYSSELNVNALELDDSALYLCASSGRGETEAFFGQGTRLTVV.

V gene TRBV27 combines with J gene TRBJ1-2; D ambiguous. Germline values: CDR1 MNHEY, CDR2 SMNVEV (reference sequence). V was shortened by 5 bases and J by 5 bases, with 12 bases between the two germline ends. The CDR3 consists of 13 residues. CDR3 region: CASSTLGPYGYTF. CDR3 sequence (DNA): TGTGCCAGCAGTACATTGGGCCCGTATGGCTACACCTTC.

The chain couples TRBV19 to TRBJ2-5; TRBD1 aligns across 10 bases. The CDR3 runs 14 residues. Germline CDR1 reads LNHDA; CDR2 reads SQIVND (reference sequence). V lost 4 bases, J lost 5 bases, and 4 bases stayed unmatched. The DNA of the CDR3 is TGTGCCAGTAGTAGGGGGGGACAGGGGGAGACCCAGTACTTC. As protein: CASSRGGQGETQYF.

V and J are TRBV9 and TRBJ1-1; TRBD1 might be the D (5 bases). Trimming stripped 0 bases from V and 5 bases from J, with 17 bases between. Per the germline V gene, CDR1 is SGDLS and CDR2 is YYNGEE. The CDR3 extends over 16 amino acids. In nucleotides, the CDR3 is TGTGCCAGCAGCGTAGTCAAAGGGGTTAAGCATACTGAAGCTTTCTTT. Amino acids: CASSVVKGVKHTEAFF.

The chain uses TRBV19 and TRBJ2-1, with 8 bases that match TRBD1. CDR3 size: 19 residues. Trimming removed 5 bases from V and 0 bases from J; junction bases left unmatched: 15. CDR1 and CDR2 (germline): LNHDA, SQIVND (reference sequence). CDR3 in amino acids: CASSFLLLLDRGSYNEQFF. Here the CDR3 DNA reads TGTGCCAGTAGTTTCCTGTTGCTTTTAGACAGGGGCTCCTACAATGAGCAGTTCTTC.

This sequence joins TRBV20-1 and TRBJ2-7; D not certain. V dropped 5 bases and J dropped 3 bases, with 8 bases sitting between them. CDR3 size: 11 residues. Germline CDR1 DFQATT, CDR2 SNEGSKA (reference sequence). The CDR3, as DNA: TGCAGTGCTCGACTGAGCTACGAGCAGTACTTC. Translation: CSARLSYEQYF.

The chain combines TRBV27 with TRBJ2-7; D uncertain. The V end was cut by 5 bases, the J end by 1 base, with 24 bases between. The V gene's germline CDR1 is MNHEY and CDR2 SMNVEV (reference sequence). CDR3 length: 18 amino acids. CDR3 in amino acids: CASSDNFYSYNLSYEQYF. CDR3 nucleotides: TGTGCCAGCAGTGACAACTTCTACTCATACAACCTATCCTACGAGCAGTACTTC.

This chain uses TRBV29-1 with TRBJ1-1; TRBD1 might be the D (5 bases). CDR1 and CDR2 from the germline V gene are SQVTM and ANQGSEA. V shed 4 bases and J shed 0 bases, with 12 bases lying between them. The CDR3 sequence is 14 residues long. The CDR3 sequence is CSVARGSMNTEAFF. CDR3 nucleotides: TGCAGCGTTGCCCGGGGGTCCATGAACACTGAAGCTTTCTTT. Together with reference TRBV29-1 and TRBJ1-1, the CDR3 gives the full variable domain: SAVISQKPSRDICQRGTSLTIQCQVDSQVTMMFWYRQQPGQSLTLIATANQGSEATYESGFVIDKFPISRPNLTFSTLTVSNMSPEDSSIYLCSVARGSMNTEAFFGQGTRLTVV.

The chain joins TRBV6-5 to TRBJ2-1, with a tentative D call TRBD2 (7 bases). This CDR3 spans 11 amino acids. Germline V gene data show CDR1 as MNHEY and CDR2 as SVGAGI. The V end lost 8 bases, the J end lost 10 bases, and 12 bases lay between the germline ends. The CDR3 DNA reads TGTGCCAGCCAAAGGGGGGGGGAGCAGTTCTTC. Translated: CASQRGGEQFF.